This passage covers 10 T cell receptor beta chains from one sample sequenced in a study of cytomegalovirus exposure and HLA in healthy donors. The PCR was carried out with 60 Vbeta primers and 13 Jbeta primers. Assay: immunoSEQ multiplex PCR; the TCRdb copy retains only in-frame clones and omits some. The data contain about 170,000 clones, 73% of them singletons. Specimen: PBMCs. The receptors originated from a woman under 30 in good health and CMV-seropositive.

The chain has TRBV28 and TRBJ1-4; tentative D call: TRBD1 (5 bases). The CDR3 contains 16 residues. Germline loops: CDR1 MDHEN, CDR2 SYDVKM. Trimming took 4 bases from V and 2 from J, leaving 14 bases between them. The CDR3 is CASSSRWGGTNEKLFF. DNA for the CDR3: TGTGCCAGCAGTTCTCGGTGGGGGGGGACTAATGAAAAACTGTTTTTT.

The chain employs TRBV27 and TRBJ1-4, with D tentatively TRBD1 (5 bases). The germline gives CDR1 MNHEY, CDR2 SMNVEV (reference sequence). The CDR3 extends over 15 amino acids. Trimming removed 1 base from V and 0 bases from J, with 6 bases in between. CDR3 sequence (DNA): TGTGCCAGCAGTTTATGGGGGGCAACTAATGAAAAACTGTTTTTT. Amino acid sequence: CASSLWGATNEKLFF.

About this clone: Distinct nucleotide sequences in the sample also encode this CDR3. The CDR3 region is CASSLGQGGTGELFF. The CDR3 coding sequence is TGCGCCAGCAGCCTGGGACAGGGGGGCACCGGGGAGCTGTTTTTT. The rearrangement uses TRBV5-1 and TRBJ2-2; TRBD1 aligns across 11 bases. Germline V CDR1 and CDR2: SGHRS, YFSETQ. V lost 4 bases to trimming and J lost 4 bases; unmatched junction nucleotides: 3. The CDR3 contains 15 residues.

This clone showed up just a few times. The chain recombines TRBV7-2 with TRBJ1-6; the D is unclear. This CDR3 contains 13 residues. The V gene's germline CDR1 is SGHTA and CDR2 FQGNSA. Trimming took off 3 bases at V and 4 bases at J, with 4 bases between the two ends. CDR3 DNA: TGTGCCAGCAGCTTTCTGTATAATTCACCCCTCCACTTT. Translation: CASSFLYNSPLHF.

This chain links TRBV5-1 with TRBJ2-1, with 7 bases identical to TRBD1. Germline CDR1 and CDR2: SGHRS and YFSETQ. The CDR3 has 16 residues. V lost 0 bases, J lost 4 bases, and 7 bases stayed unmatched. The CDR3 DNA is TGCGCCAGCAGCTTGGAGGGGGCTAACCGATACAATGAGCAGTTCTTC. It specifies CASSLEGANRYNEQFF. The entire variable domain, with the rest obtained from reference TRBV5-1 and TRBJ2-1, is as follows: KAGVTQTPRYLIKTRGQQVTLSCSPISGHRSVSWYQQTPGQGLQFLFEYFSETQRNKGNFPGRFSGRQFSNSRSEMNVSTLELGDSALYLCASSLEGANRYNEQFFGPGTRLTVL.

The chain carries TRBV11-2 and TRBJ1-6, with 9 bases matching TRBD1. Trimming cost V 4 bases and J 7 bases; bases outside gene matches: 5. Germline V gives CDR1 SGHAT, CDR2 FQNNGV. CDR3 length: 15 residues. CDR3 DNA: TGTGCCAGCAGCTCGGACAGGGGAGGAAATTCACCCCTCCACTTT. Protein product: CASSSDRGGNSPLHF.

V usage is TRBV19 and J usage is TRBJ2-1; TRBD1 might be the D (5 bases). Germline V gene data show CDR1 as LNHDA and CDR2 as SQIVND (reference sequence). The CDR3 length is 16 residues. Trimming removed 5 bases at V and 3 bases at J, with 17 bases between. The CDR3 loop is CASSATGYYYYNEQFF. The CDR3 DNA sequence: TGTGCCAGTAGTGCTACAGGCTACTATTACTACAATGAGCAGTTCTTC. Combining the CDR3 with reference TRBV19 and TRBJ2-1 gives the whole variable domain DGGITQSPKYLFRKEGQNVTLSCEQNLNHDAMYWYRQDPGQGLRLIYYSQIVNDFQKGDIAEGYSVSREKKESFPLTVTSAQKNPTAFYLCASSATGYYYYNEQFFGPGTRLTVL.

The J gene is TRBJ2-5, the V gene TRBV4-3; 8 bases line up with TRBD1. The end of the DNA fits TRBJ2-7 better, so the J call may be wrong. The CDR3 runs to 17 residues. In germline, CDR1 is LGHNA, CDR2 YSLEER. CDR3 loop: CASSQGLPGTGASEQYF. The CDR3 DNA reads TGCGCCAGCAGCCAAGGGCTACCCGGGACAGGAGCGTCCGAGCAGTACTTC.

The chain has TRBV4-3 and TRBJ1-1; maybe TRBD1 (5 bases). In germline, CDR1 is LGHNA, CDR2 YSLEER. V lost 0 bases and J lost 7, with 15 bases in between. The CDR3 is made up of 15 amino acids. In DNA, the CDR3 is TGCGCCAGCAGCCAAGAGGGGGGAGGGATTGGTGAAGCTTTCTTT. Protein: CASSQEGGGIGEAFF.

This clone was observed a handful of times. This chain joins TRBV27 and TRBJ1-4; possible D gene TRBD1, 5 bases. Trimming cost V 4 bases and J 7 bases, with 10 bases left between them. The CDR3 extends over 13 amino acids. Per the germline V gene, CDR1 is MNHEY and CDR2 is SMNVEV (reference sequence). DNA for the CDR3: TGTGCCAGCAGTTCGTCAGGGTTTGAAAAACTGTTTTTT. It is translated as CASSSSGFEKLFF. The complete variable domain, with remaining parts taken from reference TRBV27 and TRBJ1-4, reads EAQVTQNPRYLITVTGKKLTVTCSQNMNHEYMSWYRQDPGLGLRQIYYSMNVEVTDKGDVPEGYKVSRKEKRNFPLILESPSPNQTSLYFCASSSSGFEKLFFGSGTQLSVL.